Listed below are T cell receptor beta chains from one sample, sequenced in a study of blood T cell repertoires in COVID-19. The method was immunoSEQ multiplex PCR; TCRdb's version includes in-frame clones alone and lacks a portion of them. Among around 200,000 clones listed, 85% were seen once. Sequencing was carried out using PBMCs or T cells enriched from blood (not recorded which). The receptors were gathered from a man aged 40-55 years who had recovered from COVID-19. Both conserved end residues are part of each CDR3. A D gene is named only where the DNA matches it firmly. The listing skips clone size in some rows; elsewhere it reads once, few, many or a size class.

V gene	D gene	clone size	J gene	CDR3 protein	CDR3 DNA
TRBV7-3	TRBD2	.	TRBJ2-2	CASSLGLAATGELFF	TGTGCCAGCAGCCTGGGACTAGCGGCCACCGGGGAGCTGTTTTTT
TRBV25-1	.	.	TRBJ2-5	CASGEMYQETQYF	TGTGCCAGCGGGGAGATGTACCAAGAGACCCAGTACTTC
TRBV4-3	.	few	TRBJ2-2	CASSQEPRPLNTGELFF	TGCGCCAGCAGCCAAGAGCCCCGCCCACTAAACACCGGGGAGCTGTTTTTT
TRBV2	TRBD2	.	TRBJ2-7	CASSIREGLYEQYF	TGTGCCAGCAGTATAAGGGAGGGCCTCTACGAGCAGTACTTC
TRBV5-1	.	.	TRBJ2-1	CASGGSSRGLDEQFF	TGCGCCAGCGGCGGGTCTAGCCGGGGTCTAGATGAGCAGTTCTTC
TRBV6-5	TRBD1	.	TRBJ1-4	CASSPQGPTNEKLFF	TGTGCCAGCAGCCCACAGGGGCCAACTAATGAAAAACTGTTTTTT
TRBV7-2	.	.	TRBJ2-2	CASSQQGVSGELFF	TGTGCCAGCAGTCAACAGGGAGTTAGCGGGGAGCTGTTTTTT
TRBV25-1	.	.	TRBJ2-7	CASSGEPSNEQYF	TGTGCCAGCAGTGGGGAGCCATCTAACGAGCAGTACTTC
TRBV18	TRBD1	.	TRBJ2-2	CASSLTGTGVTGELFF	TGTGCCAGCTCACTCACCGGGACAGGGGTAACCGGGGAGCTGTTTTTT
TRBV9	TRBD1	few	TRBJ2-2	CASRSRQGAGELFF	TGTGCCAGCAGGTCTAGACAGGGGGCCGGGGAGCTGTTTTTT
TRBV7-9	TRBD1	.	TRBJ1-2	CASSEQGQGSYGYTF	TGTGCCAGCAGCGAGCAGGGACAGGGGTCCTATGGCTACACCTTC
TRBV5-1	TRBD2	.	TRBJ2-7	CASSLHPTSGNFEQYF	TGCGCCAGCAGCTTACACCCCACTAGCGGGAACTTCGAGCAGTACTTC
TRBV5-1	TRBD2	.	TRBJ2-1	CASAPSGSNEQFF	TGCGCCAGCGCTCCTAGCGGGAGTAATGAGCAGTTCTTC
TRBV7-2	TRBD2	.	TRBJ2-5	CASSLPSGRRETQYF	TGTGCCAGCAGCTTGCCTAGCGGGAGACGGGAGACCCAGTACTTC
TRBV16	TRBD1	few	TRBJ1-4	CASSREGADEKLFF	TGTGCCAGCTCTAGAGAGGGGGCGGATGAAAAACTGTTTTTT
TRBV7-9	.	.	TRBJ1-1	CASSLGLIAEAFF	TGTGCCAGCAGCTTAGGTCTTATCGCGGAAGCTTTCTTT
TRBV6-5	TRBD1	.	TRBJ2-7	CASTGDRGVYEQYF	TGTGCCAGCACTGGAGACAGGGGAGTTTACGAGCAGTACTTC
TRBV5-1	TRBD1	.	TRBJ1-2	CASSLEGAYGYTF	TGCGCCAGCAGCTTAGAGGGGGCTTATGGCTACACCTTC
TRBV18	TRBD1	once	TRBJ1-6	CASSPGQGMHSPLHF	TGTGCCAGCTCACCCGGACAGGGGATGCATTCACCCCTCCACTTT
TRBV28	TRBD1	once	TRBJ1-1	CATRQGANTEAFF	TGTGCCACGCGACAGGGGGCGAACACTGAAGCTTTCTTT
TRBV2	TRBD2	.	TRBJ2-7	CASSSTQLLAGGIYEQYF	TGTGCCAGCAGTTCCACCCAATTACTAGCGGGGGGGATCTACGAGCAGTACTTC
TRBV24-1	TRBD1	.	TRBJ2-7	CATSDFDRGRYEQYF	TGTGCCACCAGTGATTTCGACAGGGGGCGTTACGAGCAGTACTTC
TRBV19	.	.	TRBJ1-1	CASSISRGFNTEAFF	TGTGCCAGTAGTATATCCCGGGGATTCAACACTGAAGCTTTCTTT
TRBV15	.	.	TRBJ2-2	CATSVSNTGELFF	TGTGCCACCAGCGTGAGCAACACCGGGGAGCTGTTTTTT
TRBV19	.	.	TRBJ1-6	CASSPYRADSPLHF	TGTGCCAGTAGTCCCTACAGGGCAGATTCACCCCTCCACTTT
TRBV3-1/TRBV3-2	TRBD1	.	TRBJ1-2	CASSRGDSFYGYTF	TGTGCCAGCAGCCGAGGGGACAGCTTCTATGGCTACACCTTC